This entry concerns a single T cell receptor (beta chain). Germline assignment: CDR1 MDHEN and CDR2 SYDVKM. V was cut by 6 bases and J by 0 bases, with 14 bases left in between. The CDR3 consists of 16 residues. These data are taken from a study of blood T cell repertoires in COVID-19. Study summary: PBMCs, B-cell-depleted T cells, or T cells provided the cDNA or gDNA that made up the material.

As processed by the authors: For nucleated cells, counts were estimated from reference gene primer amplification. Using immunoSEQ multiplex PCR, the repertoire was profiled, and TCRdb retains in-frame clones only, with some absent. V, J and clone size derive from that table, while D and trimming were established from the DNA sequence. This table has about 200,000 clones, around 84% appearing once. This clonotype was sampled from a man between 60 and 75 years old with acute or convalescent COVID-19. The sequenced sample consisted of peripheral blood. The chain has TRBV28 and TRBJ2-2; D might be TRBD1 (6 bases). The DNA for the CDR3 is TGTGCCAGCAGCCGTGTAGGACAGCCGAACACCGGGGAGCTGTTTTTT. It encodes CASSRVGQPNTGELFF.